A single sample gave rise to the 6 T cell receptor beta chains below, sequenced in a study of technical replicates of blood from a few donors. The method was immunoSEQ multiplex PCR; TCRdb's version includes in-frame clones alone and lacks a portion of them. The data hold about 83,000 clones, with just over 90% observed a single time. The sequenced material came from T cells isolated from PBMCs. These receptors all stem from a human donor in good health.

The chain employs TRBV28 and TRBJ1-2, with D possibly matching TRBD1 (5 bases). Germline loops: CDR1 MDHEN, CDR2 SYDVKM. V lost 3 bases, J lost 1 base, and 12 bases lay in between. The CDR3 totals 15 residues. The CDR3 spells CASSFQGLGNYGYTF. CDR3 in DNA: TGTGCCAGCAGTTTCCAGGGTCTGGGTAACTATGGCTACACCTTC.

The chain employs TRBV7-2 and TRBJ1-3; 9 bases fit TRBD1. CDR1 SGHTA and CDR2 FQGNSA come from the germline V gene. V was clipped by 5 bases and J by 2 bases; unmatched bases: 1. This CDR3 is built from 14 residues. The DNA for the CDR3 is TGTGCCAGCAGCCGGACAGGGGCTGGAAACACCATATATTTT. Protein product: CASSRTGAGNTIYF.

The chain joins TRBV6-5 to TRBJ2-1, with D hard to call. V was clipped by 0 bases and J by 5 bases, with 8 bases between them. Per germline, CDR1 MNHEY and CDR2 SVGAGI. This CDR3 spans 14 amino acids. In DNA form, the CDR3 reads TGTGCCAGCAGTTACTCGGTCGCAGACAATGAGCAGTTCTTC. Protein product: CASSYSVADNEQFF.

This clone has just one count. The rearrangement joins TRBV5-1 to TRBJ1-4, with TRBD1 identical over 8 bases. The CDR3 runs 14 residues. The junction had 5 bases not matched to a gene; V was cut back by 5 bases and J by 5 bases. CDR1 SGHRS and CDR2 YFSETQ come from the germline V gene. The CDR3 bases are TGCGCCAGCAGTAATGGACAGGGAAATGAAAAACTGTTTTTT. Protein sequence: CASSNGQGNEKLFF.

The chain employs TRBV15 and TRBJ2-1; possibly TRBD1 for D (7 bases). Germline V gene data show CDR1 as LNHNV and CDR2 as YYDKDF (reference sequence). The V end lost 1 base, the J end lost 4 bases, and 17 bases lay between the germline ends. This CDR3 comprises 17 residues. DNA of the CDR3: TGTGCCACCAGCAGAGGCGTCGGAGGGGGCACTTACAATGAGCAGTTCTTC. Translation gives CATSRGVGGGTYNEQFF.

The sample holds one count of this clone. The V call is TRBV27, the J call TRBJ2-1, with D possibly TRBD2 on 6 matching bases. This CDR3 region has 14 residues. Germline CDR1 MNHEY, CDR2 SMNVEV (reference sequence). Trimming pared 3 bases from V and 9 bases from J, leaving 15 bases between. CDR3 sequence: CASSLGLQYGEQFF. Here the CDR3 DNA reads TGTGCCAGCAGTTTGGGACTTCAGTATGGTGAGCAGTTCTTC.